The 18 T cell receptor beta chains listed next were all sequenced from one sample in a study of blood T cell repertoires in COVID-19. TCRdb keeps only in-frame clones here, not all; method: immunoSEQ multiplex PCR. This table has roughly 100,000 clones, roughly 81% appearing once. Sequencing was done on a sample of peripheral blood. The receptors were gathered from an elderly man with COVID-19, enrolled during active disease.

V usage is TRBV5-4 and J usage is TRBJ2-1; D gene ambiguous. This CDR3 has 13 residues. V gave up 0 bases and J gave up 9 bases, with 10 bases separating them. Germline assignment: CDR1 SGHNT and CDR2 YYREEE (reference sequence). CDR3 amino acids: CASSLAASSEQFF. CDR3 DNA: TGTGCCAGCAGCTTGGCCGCTAGTAGTGAGCAGTTCTTC. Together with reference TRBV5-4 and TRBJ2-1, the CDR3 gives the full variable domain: ETGVTQSPTHLIKTRGQQVTLRCSSQSGHNTVSWYQQALGQGPQFIFQYYREEENGRGNFPPRFSGLQFPNYSSELNVNALELDDSALYLCASSLAASSEQFFGPGTRLTVL.

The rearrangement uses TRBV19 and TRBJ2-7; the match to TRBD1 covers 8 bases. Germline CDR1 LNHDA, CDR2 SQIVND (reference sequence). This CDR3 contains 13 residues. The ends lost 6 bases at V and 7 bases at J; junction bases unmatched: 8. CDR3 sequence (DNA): TGTGCCAGTAGCCCTGACAGGGGAAGGGAGCAGTACTTC. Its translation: CASSPDRGREQYF.

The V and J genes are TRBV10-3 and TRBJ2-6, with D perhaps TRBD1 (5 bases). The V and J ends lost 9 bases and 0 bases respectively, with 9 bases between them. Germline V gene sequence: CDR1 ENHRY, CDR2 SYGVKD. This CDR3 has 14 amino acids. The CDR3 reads CAISGFSGANVLTF. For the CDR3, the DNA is TGTGCCATTTCAGGGTTCTCTGGGGCCAACGTCCTGACTTTC.

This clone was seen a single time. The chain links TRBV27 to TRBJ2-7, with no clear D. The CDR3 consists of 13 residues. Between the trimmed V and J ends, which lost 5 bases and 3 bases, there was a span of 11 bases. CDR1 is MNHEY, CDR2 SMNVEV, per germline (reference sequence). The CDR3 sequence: CASSRGPYYEQYF. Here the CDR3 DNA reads TGTGCCAGCAGTAGAGGTCCCTACTACGAGCAGTACTTC.

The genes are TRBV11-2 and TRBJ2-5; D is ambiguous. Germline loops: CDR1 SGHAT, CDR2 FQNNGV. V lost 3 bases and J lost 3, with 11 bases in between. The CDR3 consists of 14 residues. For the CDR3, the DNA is TGTGCCAGCAGCTTGATTAGCCCCAAAGAGACCCAGTACTTC. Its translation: CASSLISPKETQYF.

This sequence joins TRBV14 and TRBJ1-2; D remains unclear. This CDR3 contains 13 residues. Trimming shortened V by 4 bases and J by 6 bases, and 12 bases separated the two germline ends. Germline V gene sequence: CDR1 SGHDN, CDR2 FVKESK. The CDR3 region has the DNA TGTGCCAGCAGCCCCCGCCTTGAGGATGGCTACACCTTC. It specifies CASSPRLEDGYTF.

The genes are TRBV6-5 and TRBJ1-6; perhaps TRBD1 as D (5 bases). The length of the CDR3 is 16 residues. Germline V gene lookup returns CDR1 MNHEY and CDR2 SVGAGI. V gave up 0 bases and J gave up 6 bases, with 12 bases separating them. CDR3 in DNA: TGTGCCAGCAGTTACTCGCGACAGACATCTAATTCACCCCTCCACTTT. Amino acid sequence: CASSYSRQTSNSPLHF.

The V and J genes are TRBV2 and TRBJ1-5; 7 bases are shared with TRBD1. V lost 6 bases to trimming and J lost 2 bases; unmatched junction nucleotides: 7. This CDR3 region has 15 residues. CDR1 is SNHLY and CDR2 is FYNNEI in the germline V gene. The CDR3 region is CASRAGGQGNQPQHF. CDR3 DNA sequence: TGTGCCAGCAGGGCGGGAGGACAGGGCAATCAGCCCCAGCATTTT.

As DNA, the CDR3 is TGTGCCAGCGGCTCAACAGGGAATTTCTACACAGATACGCAGTATTTT. The encoded protein is CASGSTGNFYTDTQYF. The chain is built from TRBV27 and TRBJ2-3; D is possibly TRBD1 (6 bases). V lost 8 bases and J 2 bases, leaving 20 bases between the germline ends. CDR1 and CDR2 from the germline V gene are MNHEY and SMNVEV (reference sequence). There are 16 residues in the CDR3.

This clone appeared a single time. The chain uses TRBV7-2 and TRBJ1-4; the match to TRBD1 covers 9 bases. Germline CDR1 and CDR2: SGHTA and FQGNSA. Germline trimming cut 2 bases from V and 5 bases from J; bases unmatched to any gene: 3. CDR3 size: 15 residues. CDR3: CASSLLGTGNEKLFF. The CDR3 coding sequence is TGTGCCAGCAGCTTACTCGGGACAGGGAATGAAAAACTGTTTTTT. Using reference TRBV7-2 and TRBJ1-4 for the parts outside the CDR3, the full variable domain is GAGVSQSPSNKVTEKGKDVELRCDPISGHTALYWYRQSLGQGLEFLIYFQGNSAPDKSGLPSDRFSAERTGGSVSTLTIQRTQQEDSAVYLCASSLLGTGNEKLFFGSGTQLSVL.

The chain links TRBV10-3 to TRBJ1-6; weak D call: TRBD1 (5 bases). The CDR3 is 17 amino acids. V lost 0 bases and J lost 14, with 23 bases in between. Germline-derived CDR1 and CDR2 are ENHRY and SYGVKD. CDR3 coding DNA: TGTGCCATCAGTGAGTCGAACCACGCGAAAAGGGGTATAACCCTCCACTTT. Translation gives CAISESNHAKRGITLHF.

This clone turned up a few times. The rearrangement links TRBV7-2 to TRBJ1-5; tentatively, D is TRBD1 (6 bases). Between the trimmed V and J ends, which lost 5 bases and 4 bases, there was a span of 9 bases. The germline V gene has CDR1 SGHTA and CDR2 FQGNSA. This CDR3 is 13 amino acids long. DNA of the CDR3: TGTGCCAGCAGCCCGGACAGTAATCAGCCCCAGCATTTT. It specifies CASSPDSNQPQHF.

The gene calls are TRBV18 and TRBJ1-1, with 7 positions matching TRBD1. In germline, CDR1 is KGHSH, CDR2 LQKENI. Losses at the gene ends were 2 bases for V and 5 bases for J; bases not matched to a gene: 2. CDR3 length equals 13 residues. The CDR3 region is CASSPTRGTEAFF. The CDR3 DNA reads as TGTGCCAGCTCACCAACCAGGGGGACTGAAGCTTTCTTT. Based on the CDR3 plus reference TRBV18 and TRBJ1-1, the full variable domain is NAGVMQNPRHLVRRRGQEARLRCSPMKGHSHVYWYRQLPEEGLKFMVYLQKENIIDESGMPKERFSAEFPKEGPSILRIQQVVRGDSAAYFCASSPTRGTEAFFGQGTRLTVV.

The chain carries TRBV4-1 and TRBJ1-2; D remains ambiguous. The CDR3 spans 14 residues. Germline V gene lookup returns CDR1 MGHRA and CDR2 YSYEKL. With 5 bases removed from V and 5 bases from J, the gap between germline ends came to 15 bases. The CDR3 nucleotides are TGCGCCAGCAGCACTCACTCAACAGAGTATGGCTACACCTTC. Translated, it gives CASSTHSTEYGYTF.

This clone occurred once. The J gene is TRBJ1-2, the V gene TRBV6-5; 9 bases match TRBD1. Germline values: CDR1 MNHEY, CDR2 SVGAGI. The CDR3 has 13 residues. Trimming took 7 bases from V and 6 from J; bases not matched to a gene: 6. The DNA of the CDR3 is TGTGCCAGCATCGGGACAGGGTATCATGGCTACACCTTC. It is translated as CASIGTGYHGYTF.

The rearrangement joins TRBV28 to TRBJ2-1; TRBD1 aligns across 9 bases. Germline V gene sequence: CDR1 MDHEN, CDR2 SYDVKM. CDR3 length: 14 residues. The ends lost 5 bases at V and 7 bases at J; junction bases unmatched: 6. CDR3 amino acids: CASSQDRGQNEQFF. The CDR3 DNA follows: TGTGCCAGCAGTCAGGACAGGGGACAGAATGAGCAGTTCTTC.

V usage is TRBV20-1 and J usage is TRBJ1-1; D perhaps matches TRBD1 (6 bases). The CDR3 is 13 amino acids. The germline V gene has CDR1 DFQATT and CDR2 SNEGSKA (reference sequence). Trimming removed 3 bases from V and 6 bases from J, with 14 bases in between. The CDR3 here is CSASKGVRAEAFF. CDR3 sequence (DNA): TGCAGTGCTAGTAAGGGGGTAAGGGCTGAAGCTTTCTTT.

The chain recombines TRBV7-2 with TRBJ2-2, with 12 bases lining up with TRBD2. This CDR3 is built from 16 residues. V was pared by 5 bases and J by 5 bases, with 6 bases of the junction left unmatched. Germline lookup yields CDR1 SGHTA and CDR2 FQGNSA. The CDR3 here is CASSPGLAGRTGELFF. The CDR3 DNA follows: TGTGCCAGCAGCCCAGGACTAGCGGGAAGGACCGGGGAGCTGTTTTTT.